The 12 T cell receptor beta chains in this list originate from one sample, sequenced in a study of T cell changes during pregnancy in multiple sclerosis. The method was immunoSEQ multiplex PCR; TCRdb's version includes in-frame clones alone and lacks a portion of them. The data contain tens of thousands of clones, 94% of them singletons. Here the sequenced sample was peripheral blood, taken in the third trimester of pregnancy. The receptor source for this set is a female donor with multiple sclerosis, enrolled in a pregnancy study.

This CDR3 reads CASSAQALSSYEQYF. CDR3 bases: TGTGCCAGCAGTGCCCAGGCCTTGAGCTCCTACGAGCAGTACTTC. V is TRBV6-5 and J is TRBJ2-7; D is uncertain. V shed 5 bases and J shed 0 bases, with 14 bases lying between them. In germline, CDR1 is MNHEY, CDR2 SVGAGI. This CDR3 contains 15 residues.

This chain uses TRBV6-5 with TRBJ2-7, with 12 bases fitting TRBD2. Germline assignment: CDR1 MNHEY and CDR2 SVGAGI. J gave up 3 bases and V 5 bases, and 5 bases lay outside the gene matches. The CDR3 loop spans 15 amino acids. The CDR3 reads CASSITSGGIYEQYF. The DNA of the CDR3 is TGTGCCAGCAGTATTACTAGCGGGGGGATCTACGAGCAGTACTTC.

The CDR3 nucleotides read TGTGCCAGCAGCCAAGAGGCCGCGGTCGGCTCCTACGAGCAGTACTTC. Protein: CASSQEAAVGSYEQYF. This chain uses TRBV4-2 with TRBJ2-7; no definite D call. CDR3 length: 16 residues. The ends were cut back, 0 bases at V and 0 bases at J, with 12 bases in the middle. Germline assignment: CDR1 LGHNA and CDR2 YNFKEQ.

This clone was counted only a few times. V is TRBV28 and J is TRBJ1-2; 7 nucleotides match TRBD1. The CDR3 has 11 residues. V shed 5 bases, J shed 8 bases, and the junction held 2 bases outside the gene matches. Germline assignment: CDR1 MDHEN and CDR2 SYDVKM. The CDR3 protein is CASSRTGGYTF. DNA for the CDR3: TGTGCCAGCAGTAGGACAGGCGGCTACACCTTC.

The CDR3 DNA follows: TGCGCCAGCAGCTTTAAAGGACAGATACAAGAGACCCAGTACTTC. It is translated as CASSFKGQIQETQYF. The J gene is TRBJ2-5, the V gene TRBV5-1; D possibly corresponds to TRBD1 (6 bases). This CDR3 spans 15 amino acids. Germline CDR1 reads SGHRS; CDR2 reads YFSETQ. V was cut by 2 bases and J by 2 bases, with 13 bases left in between.

The V gene is TRBV7-6, the J gene TRBJ2-7; tentative D call: TRBD1 (6 bases). The germline V gene has CDR1 SGHVS and CDR2 FNYEAQ. The V end lost 4 bases, the J end lost 4 bases, and 11 bases lay between the germline ends. The CDR3 covers 13 residues. DNA of the CDR3: TGTGCCAGCAGCTCAGCAGGGGCTTACGAGCAGTACTTC. Translated, it gives CASSSAGAYEQYF. The entire variable domain, with the rest obtained from reference TRBV7-6 and TRBJ2-7, is as follows: GAGVSQSPRYKVTKRGQDVALRCDPISGHVSLYWYRQALGQGPEFLTYFNYEAQQDKSGLPNDRFSAERPEGSISTLTIQRTEQRDSAMYRCASSSAGAYEQYFGPGTRLTVT.

The V call is TRBV28, the J call TRBJ1-5, with D maybe TRBD1 (6 bases). Germline V gives CDR1 MDHEN, CDR2 SYDVKM. The CDR3 has 15 amino acids. The germline V and J ends were trimmed by 2 bases and 5 bases, with 13 bases remaining between them. The CDR3 DNA is TGTGCCAGCAGTTTAGCAGGGGTTAGATATCAGCCCCAGCATTTT. This encodes CASSLAGVRYQPQHF.

The rearrangement joins TRBV9 to TRBJ1-1; D is perhaps TRBD1 (6 bases). The germline CDR1 and CDR2 sequences are SGDLS and YYNGEE. The CDR3 spans 17 residues. V shed 0 bases and J shed 2 bases, with 17 bases lying between them. CDR3 sequence (DNA): TGTGCCAGCAGCGTAGCTCCCCCAGGGGAGTACAACACTGAAGCTTTCTTT. Its protein is CASSVAPPGEYNTEAFF.

The CDR3 bases are TGTGCCAGCAGTTACTCGAGTCCCGGGAATGAGCAGTTCTTC. Its translation is CASSYSSPGNEQFF. This chain connects TRBV6-6 to TRBJ2-1; D remains ambiguous. V was shortened by 0 bases and J by 7 bases, with 10 bases between the two germline ends. The V gene's germline CDR1 is MNHNY and CDR2 SVGAGI (reference sequence). This CDR3 is 14 amino acids long.

The chain has TRBV4-2 and TRBJ1-5; a weak D match, TRBD1 (5 bases). Per germline, CDR1 LGHNA and CDR2 YNFKEQ. V was pared by 4 bases and J by 2 bases, with 15 bases between. The CDR3 covers 16 residues. The CDR3 coding sequence is TGTGCCAGCAGCCTGAACCGGGACTCAGGCAATCAGCCCCAGCATTTT. It codes for CASSLNRDSGNQPQHF.

V usage is TRBV14 and J usage is TRBJ1-2; the D is unclear. V was clipped by 1 base and J by 7 bases, with 13 bases between them. Germline assignment: CDR1 SGHDN and CDR2 FVKESK. The CDR3 sequence is 14 residues long. CDR3 residues: CASSQVMGASGYTF. The CDR3 DNA is TGTGCCAGCAGCCAAGTCATGGGAGCTAGTGGCTACACCTTC.

The table lists this clone with a count of one. The V and J genes are TRBV10-3 and TRBJ2-6, with D unclear. Germline values: CDR1 ENHRY, CDR2 SYGVKD. Trimming cost V 10 bases and J 1 base, with 2 bases left between them. CDR3 length equals 11 residues. CDR3 in DNA: TGTGCCACGTCTGGGGCCAACGTCCTGACTTTC. This encodes CATSGANVLTF.